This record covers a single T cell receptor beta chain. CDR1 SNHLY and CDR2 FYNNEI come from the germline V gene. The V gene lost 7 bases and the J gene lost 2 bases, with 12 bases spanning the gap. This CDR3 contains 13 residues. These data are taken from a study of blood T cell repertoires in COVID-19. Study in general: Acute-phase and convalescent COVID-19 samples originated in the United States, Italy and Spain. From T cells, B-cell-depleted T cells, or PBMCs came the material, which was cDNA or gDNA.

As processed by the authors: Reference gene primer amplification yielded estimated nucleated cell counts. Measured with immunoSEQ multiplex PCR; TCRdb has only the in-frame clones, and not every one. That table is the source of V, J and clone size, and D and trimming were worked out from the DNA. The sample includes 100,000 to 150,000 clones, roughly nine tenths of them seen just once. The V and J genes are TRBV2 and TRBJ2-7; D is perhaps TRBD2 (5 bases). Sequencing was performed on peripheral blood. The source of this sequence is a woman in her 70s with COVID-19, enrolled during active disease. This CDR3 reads CASKLEVAYEQYF. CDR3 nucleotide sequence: TGTGCCAGCAAGCTGGAGGTTGCCTACGAGCAGTACTTC.